This T cell receptor (beta chain) was captured by sequencing in a study of blood T cell repertoires in COVID-19. Here immunoSEQ multiplex PCR was the method, and the copy in TCRdb shows in-frame clones only, minus some. The data contain 60,000 to 80,000 clones, 65% to 85% of them seen just once; the ten biggest clones take up 9.5% to 15%. CDR3 length equals 16 residues. Trimming left V 2 bases short and J 0 bases short, with 10 bases between. Germline assignment: CDR1 KGHDR and CDR2 SFDVKD. This sequence originates from a man aged 50 to 59 with COVID-19, enrolled during active disease. The sample comprised peripheral blood. J is TRBJ2-1 and V is TRBV24-1; D may be TRBD2 (5 bases). The CDR3 region is CATSDYSAASYNEQFF. As DNA, the CDR3 is TGTGCCACCAGTGATTACTCAGCGGCCTCCTACAATGAGCAGTTCTTC.